A selection of T cell receptor beta chains follows, all from one sample in a study of human thymus T cells. Using immunoSEQ multiplex PCR, the repertoire was profiled, and TCRdb retains in-frame clones only, with some absent. Among tens of thousands of clones listed, approximately 95% were seen once. Material for sequencing was blood. These receptors all come from a boy under two years old with a congenital heart defect but otherwise immunologically healthy. Both conserved end residues are part of each CDR3. The D gene is left open where the match is weak.

CDR3aa	d_gene	len	v_gene
CASSLTGGQYEQYF	TRBD1	14	TRBV6-5
CSANPLQPQHF	.	11	TRBV20-1
CASSFDRGEQYF	TRBD1	12	TRBV28
CASSLSSGGPSYEQYF	TRBD2	16	TRBV5-6
CASSPLEAGELFF	.	13	TRBV18
CASSLAGTVNTEAFF	TRBD1	15	TRBV5-1
CASSLRHALAGYTGELFF	TRBD2	18	TRBV11-2
CASSKGANTEAFF	.	13	TRBV21-1
CASSLAGPFERNTEAFF	.	17	TRBV7-9
CASSLDLQGATDTQYF	TRBD1	16	TRBV7-8
CASQGAGGYTF	TRBD1	11	TRBV27
CASRHRQGGNTEAFF	TRBD1	15	TRBV6-1
CASSPIPFVYRVGYGYTF	.	18	TRBV2
CASSTGTSGYSYEQYF	TRBD2	16	TRBV5-1
CASSSRLAGGVHDEQYF	TRBD2	17	TRBV11-2
CASSRRLAGRTDTQYF	TRBD2	16	TRBV27
CASSFYRATYEQYF	.	14	TRBV7-2
CASSLRLAGGTGELFF	TRBD2	16	TRBV14
CASSLARTYEQYF	.	13	TRBV7-6
CASSGTGGPQETQYF	TRBD1	15	TRBV5-1
CASTPRGNYEKLFF	.	14	TRBV28
CASSLGKDRGSIGEQFF	TRBD1	17	TRBV5-1
CASSQDLVTDTQYF	.	14	TRBV4-3
CASRITSGAYEQYF	TRBD2	14	TRBV5-1